This T cell receptor (beta chain) is from a study of cytomegalovirus exposure and HLA in healthy donors. For the study at large: An earlier analysis found 95 million to 140 million unique TCR beta sequences from around 180 million T cells. Study-wide results and limits: By a later analysis, the bulk of CMV-associated TCR beta chains appeared HLA-restricted. High specificity and sensitivity for cytomegalovirus status were reported for the classifier. After further analysis at a later stage, around 17,000 TCR beta sequences were associated with HLA alleles at 0.05 false discovery rate.

13 Jbeta primers and 60 Vbeta primers were used for the PCR. The protocol was immunoSEQ multiplex PCR, while the TCRdb copy is restricted to in-frame clones and leaves out a portion. Of 120,000 to 150,000 clones in the sample, around 72% were seen once. Germline lookup yields CDR1 WNHNN and CDR2 SYGVQD (reference sequence). The CDR3 is 15 amino acids. Trimming pared 5 bases from V and 4 bases from J, leaving 14 bases between. A single count supports this clone. Its antigen is unidentified. This chain uses TRBV10-1 with TRBJ2-2; D is perhaps TRBD2 (6 bases). The receptor's source is a man between 40 and 49 years old in good health and CMV-seronegative. The sequencing sample was made of PBMCs. The DNA for the CDR3 is TGCGCCAGCAGTAAGACGGTCGGGGGCACCGGGGAGCTGTTTTTT. This sequence encodes CASSKTVGGTGELFF.